This T cell receptor beta chain is from a study of early stage breast cancer tumors. Study results and limitations: Functional markers like CD4, CD8 and FOXP3 were missed in bulk sequencing.

The protocol was immunoSEQ multiplex PCR, while the TCRdb copy is restricted to in-frame clones and leaves out a portion. The top ten hold 7.2% of the sample, which has under 45,000 clones, around 69% seen once. On this clone itself: Its cognate antigen is unknown.

This CDR3 has 17 residues. With V trimmed by 1 base and J by 0 bases, 2 bases remained unmatched. Germline loops: CDR1 SGHTS, CDR2 YDEGEE. The chain couples TRBV5-8 to TRBJ2-3; 13 nucleotides agree with TRBD2. Material: blood. The source is a person in their fifties with breast cancer. The CDR3 nucleotides are TGTGCCAGCAGCTTGACTAGCGGGGGGGCTAGCACAGATACGCAGTATTTT. This translates into CASSLTSGGASTDTQYF.